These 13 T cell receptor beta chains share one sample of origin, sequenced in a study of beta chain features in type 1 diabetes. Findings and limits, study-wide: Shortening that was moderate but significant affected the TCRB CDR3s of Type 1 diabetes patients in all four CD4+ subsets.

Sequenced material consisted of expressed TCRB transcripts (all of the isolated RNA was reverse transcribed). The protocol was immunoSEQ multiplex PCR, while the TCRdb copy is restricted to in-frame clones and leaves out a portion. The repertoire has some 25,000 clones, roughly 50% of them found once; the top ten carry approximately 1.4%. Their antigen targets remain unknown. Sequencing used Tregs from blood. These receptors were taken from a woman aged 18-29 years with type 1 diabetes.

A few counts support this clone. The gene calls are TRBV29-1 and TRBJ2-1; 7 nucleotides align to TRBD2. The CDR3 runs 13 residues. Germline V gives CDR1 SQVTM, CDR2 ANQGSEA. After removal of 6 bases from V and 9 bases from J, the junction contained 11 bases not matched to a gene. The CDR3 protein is CSVRDYRGIEQFF. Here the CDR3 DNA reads TGCAGCGTCCGGGACTACCGTGGAATTGAGCAGTTCTTC.

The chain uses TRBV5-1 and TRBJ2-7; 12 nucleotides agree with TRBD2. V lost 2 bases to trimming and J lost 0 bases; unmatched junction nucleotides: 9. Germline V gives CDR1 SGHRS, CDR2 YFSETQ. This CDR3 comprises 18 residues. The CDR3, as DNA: TGCGCCAGCAGCTTACACTCGGGACTAGCGGGCGCCTCCTACGAGCAGTACTTC. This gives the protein CASSLHSGLAGASYEQYF.

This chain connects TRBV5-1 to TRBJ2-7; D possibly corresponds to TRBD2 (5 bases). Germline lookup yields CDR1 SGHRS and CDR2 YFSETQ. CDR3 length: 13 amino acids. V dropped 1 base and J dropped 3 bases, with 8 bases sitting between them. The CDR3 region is CASSLSSGYEQYF. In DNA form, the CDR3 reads TGCGCCAGCAGCTTGTCAAGCGGCTACGAGCAGTACTTC.

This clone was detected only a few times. The CDR3 reads CSVARDSNSPLHF. The DNA of the CDR3 is TGCAGCGTCGCCCGGGACTCTAATTCACCCCTCCACTTT. The chain combines TRBV29-1 with TRBJ1-6, with a tentative D call TRBD1 (5 bases). This CDR3 has 13 amino acids. Trimming removed 6 bases at V and 6 bases at J, with 12 bases between. From germline, CDR1 is SQVTM and CDR2 ANQGSEA.

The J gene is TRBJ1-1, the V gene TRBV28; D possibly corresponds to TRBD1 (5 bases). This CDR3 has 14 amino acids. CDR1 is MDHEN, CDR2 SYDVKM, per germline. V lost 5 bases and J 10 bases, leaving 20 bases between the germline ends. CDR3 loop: CASSLVGGGRAAFF. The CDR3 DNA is TGTGCCAGCAGTCTCGTCGGGGGGGGGAGGGCAGCTTTCTTT.

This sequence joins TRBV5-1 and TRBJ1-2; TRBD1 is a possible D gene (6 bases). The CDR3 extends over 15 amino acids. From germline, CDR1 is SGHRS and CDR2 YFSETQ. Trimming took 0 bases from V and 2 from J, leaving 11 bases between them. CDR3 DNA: TGCGCCAGCAGCTTGGAGGGGGGGCGCAACTATGGCTACACCTTC. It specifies CASSLEGGRNYGYTF.

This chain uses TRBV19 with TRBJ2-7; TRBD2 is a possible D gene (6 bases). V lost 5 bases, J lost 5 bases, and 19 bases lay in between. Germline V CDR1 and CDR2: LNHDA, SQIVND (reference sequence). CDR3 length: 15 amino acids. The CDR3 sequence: CASSAAGTGNHEQYF. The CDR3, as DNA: TGTGCCAGTAGTGCGGCCGGGACTGGGAACCACGAGCAGTACTTC.

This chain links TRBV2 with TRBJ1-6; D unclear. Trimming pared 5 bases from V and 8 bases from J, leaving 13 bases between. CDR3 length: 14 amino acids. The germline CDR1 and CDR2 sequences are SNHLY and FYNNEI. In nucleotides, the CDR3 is TGTGCCAGCAGTCTGGACGGCGGGGATTCACCCCTCCACTTT. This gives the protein CASSLDGGDSPLHF.

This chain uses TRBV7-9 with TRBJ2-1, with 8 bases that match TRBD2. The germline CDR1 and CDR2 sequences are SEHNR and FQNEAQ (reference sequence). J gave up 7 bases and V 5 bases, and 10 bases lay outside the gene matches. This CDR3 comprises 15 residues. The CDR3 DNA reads TGTGCCAGCAGCCCCGGGGGGACTAGGTGGAATGAGCAGTTCTTC. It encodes CASSPGGTRWNEQFF.

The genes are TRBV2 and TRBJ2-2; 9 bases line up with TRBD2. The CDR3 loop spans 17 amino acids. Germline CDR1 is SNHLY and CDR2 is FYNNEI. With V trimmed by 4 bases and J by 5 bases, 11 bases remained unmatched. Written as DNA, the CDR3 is TGTGCCAGCAGTGCCCTCGATGTAGCGGGAGCGACCGGGGAGCTGTTTTTT. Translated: CASSALDVAGATGELFF.

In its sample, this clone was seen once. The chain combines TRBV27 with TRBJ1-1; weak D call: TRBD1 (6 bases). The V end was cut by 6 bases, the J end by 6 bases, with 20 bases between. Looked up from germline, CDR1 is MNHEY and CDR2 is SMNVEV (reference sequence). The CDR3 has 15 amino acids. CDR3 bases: TGTGCCAGCAGACTACAGGGAATGGTACGGGCTGAAGCTTTCTTT. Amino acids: CASRLQGMVRAEAFF.

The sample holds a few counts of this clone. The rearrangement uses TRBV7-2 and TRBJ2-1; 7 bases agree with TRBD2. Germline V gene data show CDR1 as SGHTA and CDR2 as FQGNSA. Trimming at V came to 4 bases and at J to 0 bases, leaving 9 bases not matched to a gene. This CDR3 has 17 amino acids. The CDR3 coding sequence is TGTGCCAGCAGCTCTCCTATAACGGGAGGCTCCTACAATGAGCAGTTCTTC. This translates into CASSSPITGGSYNEQFF.

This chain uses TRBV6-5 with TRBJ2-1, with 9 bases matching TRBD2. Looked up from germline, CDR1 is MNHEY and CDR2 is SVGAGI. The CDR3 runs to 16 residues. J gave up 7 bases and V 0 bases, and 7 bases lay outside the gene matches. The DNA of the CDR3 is TGTGCCAGCAGTTACTCGGAGACTAGCGGAGGGAATGAGCAGTTCTTC. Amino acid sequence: CASSYSETSGGNEQFF.